The clone carrying this TCR beta chain showed up many times. Its antigen is as yet unknown. This sample was included in a study of read filtering for tumor transcriptome and immune sequencing. CDR1 and CDR2 (germline): DFQATT, SNEGSKA (reference sequence). CDR3 length: 14 residues. V shed 5 bases and J 4 bases; nucleotides not matched to a gene: 3. From 400 to 450 ng of RNA, a library with molecular barcoded alpha/delta and beta/gamma adaptors was made. MiXCR, applied by TCRdb to the reads, yields one record per CDR3 protein. The sample has around 130,000 distinct CDR3 sequences; around 13% are singletons. Study outcomes and limitations: The CD138-negative fraction was mixed bone marrow immune cells, not pure T cells. Correlation between methods rose after single-read clonotypes were removed. RNA-seq captured clonotypes less deeply and reliably than IR-seq.

This sequence originates from a donor aged 40 or over with multiple myeloma. The rearrangement uses TRBV20-1 and TRBJ2-1; 12 bases agree with TRBD2. Sample: a population of CD138-negative cells sorted from bone marrow. The CDR3 DNA reads TGCAGTGCTGGTACTAGCGGGAGGTACAATGAGCAGTTCTTC. Translation: CSAGTSGRYNEQFF.